A single sample gave rise to the 18 T cell receptor beta chains below, sequenced in a study of blood T cell repertoires in COVID-19. The assay was immunoSEQ multiplex PCR, and TCRdb's table has in-frame clones only and misses some. Here the sample spans around 110,000 clones, around four fifths being singletons. The sample comprised peripheral blood. The source of these receptors is a man in his sixties or seventies with active or convalescent COVID-19.

This clone appeared once. The J gene is TRBJ1-2, the V gene TRBV4-2; the match to TRBD1 covers 7 bases. V lost 0 bases, J lost 1 base, and 5 bases stayed unmatched. This CDR3 region has 16 residues. The germline V gene encodes CDR1 LGHNA and CDR2 YNFKEQ. This CDR3 is CASSQDLTGNNYGYTF. The CDR3 DNA follows: TGTGCCAGCAGCCAAGACCTGACAGGGAATAACTATGGCTACACCTTC.

The chain links TRBV11-2 to TRBJ1-2; 7 nucleotides align to TRBD1. Trimming removed 0 bases from V and 2 bases from J; junction bases left unmatched: 6. The CDR3 totals 16 residues. In germline, CDR1 is SGHAT, CDR2 FQNNGV. The CDR3 loop is CASSLDMRQGNYGYTF. In DNA, the CDR3 is TGTGCCAGCAGCTTAGATATGAGACAGGGAAACTATGGCTACACCTTC.

This chain uses TRBV5-1 with TRBJ2-1; 8 bases line up with TRBD1. Germline values: CDR1 SGHRS, CDR2 YFSETQ. CDR3 length: 15 residues. J gave up 6 bases and V 1 base, and 6 bases lay outside the gene matches. CDR3 nucleotide sequence: TGCGCCAGCAGCTTGAGGCAGGGGGCACGCAATGAGCAGTTCTTC. This sequence encodes CASSLRQGARNEQFF.

This chain uses TRBV5-4 with TRBJ1-6; 8 nucleotides agree with TRBD1. CDR1 is SGHNT and CDR2 is YYREEE in the germline V gene (reference sequence). The CDR3 is 17 amino acids. The V gene end was trimmed by 1 base and the J gene end by 5 bases; junction bases not matched to a gene: 8. The CDR3 is CASSLRQGAQHNSPLHF. The CDR3 DNA reads as TGTGCCAGCAGCTTGAGGCAGGGGGCGCAGCATAATTCACCCCTCCACTTT.

The rearrangement links TRBV7-2 to TRBJ2-7; D is unclear. Germline V gene sequence: CDR1 SGHTA, CDR2 FQGNSA. Trimming stripped 2 bases from V and 5 bases from J, with 10 bases between. The CDR3 runs to 13 residues. The CDR3 is CASSLWVGHEQYF. CDR3 coding DNA: TGTGCCAGCAGCTTATGGGTGGGCCACGAGCAGTACTTC. Full variable domain (rest looked up from reference TRBV7-2 and TRBJ2-7): GAGVSQSPSNKVTEKGKDVELRCDPISGHTALYWYRQSLGQGLEFLIYFQGNSAPDKSGLPSDRFSAERTGGSVSTLTIQRTQQEDSAVYLCASSLWVGHEQYFGPGTRLTVT.

The chain carries TRBV11-3 and TRBJ1-1, with D uncertain. V was pared by 2 bases and J by 4 bases, with 8 bases between. Germline V lookup: CDR1 SGHNT, CDR2 YENEEA. The CDR3 totals 13 residues. The CDR3 DNA follows: TGTGCCAGCAGCTTAAAGGGAGGCACTGAAGCTTTCTTT. The encoded protein is CASSLKGGTEAFF.

The CDR3 reads CASSPSSGNTEAFF. CDR3 nucleotide sequence: TGTGCCAGCTCACCATCGTCCGGGAACACTGAAGCTTTCTTT. This chain links TRBV18 with TRBJ1-1, with D unclear. Germline assignment: CDR1 KGHSH and CDR2 LQKENI. The germline V and J ends were trimmed by 2 bases and 1 base, with 8 bases remaining between them. The CDR3 loop spans 14 amino acids.

This chain connects TRBV3-1 (or the pseudogene TRBV3-2) to TRBJ2-1, with 15 bases identical to TRBD2. Looked up from germline, CDR1 is LGHDT and CDR2 is YNNKEL (reference sequence). With V trimmed by 4 bases and J by 0 bases, 7 bases remained unmatched. The CDR3 covers 19 residues. In nucleotides, the CDR3 is TGTGCCAGCAGCCCCAGGACTAGCGGGAGGGAGGGCTCCTACAATGAGCAGTTCTTC. Protein product: CASSPRTSGREGSYNEQFF.

CDR3: CASSSTSGAHNEQFF. CDR3 coding DNA: TGTGCCAGCAGCTCGACTAGCGGGGCCCACAATGAGCAGTTCTTC. The V call is TRBV7-2, the J call TRBJ2-1, with 11 bases that match TRBD2. CDR1 and CDR2 from the germline V gene are SGHTA and FQGNSA. Germline trimming cut 4 bases from V and 5 bases from J; bases unmatched to any gene: 4. The CDR3 length is 15 residues.

This sequence joins TRBV19 and TRBJ1-5; 9 nucleotides agree with TRBD1. V shed 6 bases and J 0 bases; nucleotides not matched to a gene: 6. The CDR3 has 16 residues. Germline loops: CDR1 LNHDA, CDR2 SQIVND (reference sequence). CDR3 amino acids: CASSRDRAYSNQPQHF. Written as DNA, the CDR3 is TGTGCCAGTAGCAGGGACAGGGCCTATAGCAATCAGCCCCAGCATTTT.

CDR3 DNA sequence: TGTGCCAGCAGCTTAGGACAGGGGAATGAAAAACTGTTTTTT. This sequence encodes CASSLGQGNEKLFF. This chain joins TRBV7-9 and TRBJ1-4; 8 nucleotides align to TRBD1. The J segment lost 5 bases and the V segment lost 1 base, leaving 0 bases of the junction unmatched. CDR1 and CDR2 from the germline V gene are SEHNR and FQNEAQ (reference sequence). The CDR3 covers 14 residues. The variable domain in full, with the rest retrieved from reference TRBV7-9 and TRBJ1-4, is DTGVSQNPRHKITKRGQNVTFRCDPISEHNRLYWYRQTLGQGPEFLTYFQNEAQLEKSRLLSDRFSAERPKGSFSTLEIQRTEQGDSAMYLCASSLGQGNEKLFFGSGTQLSVL.

This chain connects TRBV10-3 to TRBJ2-2; TRBD2 aligns across 7 bases. CDR1 is ENHRY, CDR2 SYGVKD, per germline. J lost 0 bases, V lost 6 bases, and 7 bases had no gene match. The CDR3 is 16 amino acids. The CDR3 spells CAISARAGANTGELFF. In DNA form, the CDR3 reads TGTGCCATCAGCGCCCGGGCGGGGGCGAACACCGGGGAGCTGTTTTTT.

The genes are TRBV7-6 and TRBJ2-2; TRBD1 might be the D (5 bases). CDR3 size: 14 residues. Germline values: CDR1 SGHVS, CDR2 FNYEAQ. Trimming removed 1 base from V and 6 bases from J, with 9 bases in between. DNA of the CDR3: TGTGCCAGCAGCTTAGACAGGAGTCCCGGGGAGCTGTTTTTT. Encoded protein: CASSLDRSPGELFF.

The chain combines TRBV19 with TRBJ1-3, with D perhaps TRBD1 (6 bases). The CDR3 covers 12 residues. Germline loops: CDR1 LNHDA, CDR2 SQIVND (reference sequence). The CDR3 reads CASGTPGNTIYF. The CDR3 DNA is TGTGCTTCCGGGACACCTGGAAACACCATATATTTT.

The chain carries TRBV5-1 and TRBJ2-1, with a tentative D call TRBD1 (6 bases). V gave up 0 bases and J gave up 4 bases, with 8 bases separating them. The germline CDR1 and CDR2 sequences are SGHRS and YFSETQ. This CDR3 is 14 amino acids long. The DNA of the CDR3 is TGCGCCAGCAGCTTGGAAACAGGGTACAATGAGCAGTTCTTC. It yields the protein CASSLETGYNEQFF.

The chain carries TRBV2 and TRBJ2-4; tentatively, D is TRBD2 (6 bases). The germline CDR1 and CDR2 sequences are SNHLY and FYNNEI. Trimming stripped 9 bases from V and 0 bases from J, with 15 bases between. CDR3 length equals 15 residues. The CDR3 here is CASVGLLLAKNIQYF. In DNA, the CDR3 is TGTGCCAGTGTGGGACTGCTGCTAGCCAAAAACATTCAGTACTTC.

The chain employs TRBV14 and TRBJ1-6; D is possibly TRBD1 (6 bases). CDR3 length equals 14 residues. In germline, CDR1 is SGHDN, CDR2 FVKESK. Trimming left V 4 bases short and J 7 bases short, with 11 bases between. DNA for the CDR3: TGTGCCAGCAGCCCGGGACAATGGAATTCACCCCTCCACTTT. This codes for CASSPGQWNSPLHF.

The chain recombines TRBV19 with TRBJ2-5, with 9 positions matching TRBD2. The CDR3 spans 17 residues. V lost 3 bases and J lost 3; bases outside the gene matches: 11. CDR1 is LNHDA and CDR2 is SQIVND in the germline V gene (reference sequence). The CDR3 sequence is CASSIRGAGGPEETQYF. CDR3 sequence (DNA): TGTGCCAGTAGTATCCGGGGTGCGGGAGGGCCGGAAGAGACCCAGTACTTC.